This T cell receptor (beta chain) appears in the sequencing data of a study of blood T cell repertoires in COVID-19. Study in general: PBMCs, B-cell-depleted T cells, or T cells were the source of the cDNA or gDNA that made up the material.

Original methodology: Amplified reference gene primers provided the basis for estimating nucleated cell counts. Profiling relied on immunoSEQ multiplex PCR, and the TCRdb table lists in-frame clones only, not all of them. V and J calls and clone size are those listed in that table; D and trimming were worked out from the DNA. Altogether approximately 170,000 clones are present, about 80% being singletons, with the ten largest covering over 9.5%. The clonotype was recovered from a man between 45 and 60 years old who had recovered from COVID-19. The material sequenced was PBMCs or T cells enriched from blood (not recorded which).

The CDR3 loop reads CASSLAEWNNEQFF. CDR3 sequence (DNA): TGTGCCAGCAGCTTAGCGGAGTGGAACAATGAGCAGTTCTTC. The V gene is TRBV11-3, the J gene TRBJ2-1; D unresolved. Germline V gene data show CDR1 as SGHNT and CDR2 as YENEEA. The CDR3 is 14 amino acids. Deletions cut 1 base from V and 5 bases from J, with 9 bases between. Filled out from reference TRBV11-3 and TRBJ2-1, the complete variable domain reads EAGVVQSPRYKIIEKKQPVAFWCNPISGHNTLYWYLQNLGQGPELLIRYENEEAVDDSQLPKDRFSAERLKGVDSTLKIQPAELGDSAVYLCASSLAEWNNEQFFGPGTRLTVL.